This T cell receptor beta chain stems from a study of T-cell reconstitution after alpha-beta-depleted transplantation in children. Trimming took 0 bases from V and 3 from J, leaving 15 bases between them. CDR3 length: 15 amino acids. Germline CDR1 and CDR2: SQVTM and ANQGSEA. This sample's TCRbeta library carried unique molecular identifier barcodes. TCRdb independently ran MiXCR on the PCR reads; one entry per CDR3 protein. The table lists about 190,000 distinct CDR3 sequences, over 5.5% of them singletons. This clonotype was seen at least ten times. The sequence derives from a human donor who donated a stem cell graft to a child with Wiskott-Aldrich syndrome. This chain connects TRBV29-1 to TRBJ2-7, with D perhaps matching TRBD1 (6 bases). The material sequenced was PBMCs from the stem cell graft donor, taken from the stem cell graft. The DNA for the CDR3 is TGCAGCGTTGAAGATACGGAGGACAGCATCTACGAGCAGTACTTC. Protein sequence: CSVEDTEDSIYEQYF.